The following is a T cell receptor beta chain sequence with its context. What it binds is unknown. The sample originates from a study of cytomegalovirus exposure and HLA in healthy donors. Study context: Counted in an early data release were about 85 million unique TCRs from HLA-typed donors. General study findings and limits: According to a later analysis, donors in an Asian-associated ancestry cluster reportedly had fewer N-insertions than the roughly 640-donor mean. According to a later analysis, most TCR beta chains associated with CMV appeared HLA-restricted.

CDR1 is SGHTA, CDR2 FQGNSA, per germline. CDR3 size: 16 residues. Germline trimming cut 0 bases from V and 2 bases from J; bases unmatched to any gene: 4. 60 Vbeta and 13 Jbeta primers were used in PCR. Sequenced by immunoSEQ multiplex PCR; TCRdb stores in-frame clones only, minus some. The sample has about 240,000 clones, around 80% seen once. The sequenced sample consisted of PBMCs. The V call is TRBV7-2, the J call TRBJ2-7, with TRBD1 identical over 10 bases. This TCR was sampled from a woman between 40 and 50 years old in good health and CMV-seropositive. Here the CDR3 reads CASSLAGTGVPYEQYF. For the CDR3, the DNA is TGTGCCAGCAGCTTAGCAGGGACAGGGGTCCCCTACGAGCAGTACTTC.